One sample yielded the 10 T cell receptor beta chains listed below, sequenced in a study of PD-1 blockade in classical Hodgkin lymphoma. Time point meaning: cycle 4 day 1 (C4D1), after around six weeks of nivolumab. All patients experienced relapse after autologous stem cell transplantation, and brentuximab vedotin exposure was variable. TCRdb's table, derived via immunoSEQ multiplex PCR, lists solely in-frame clones and lacks some. The data hold 28,000 or so clones, with over 75% observed a single time. This material consisted of peripheral blood mononuclear cells (PBMCs), taken before the fourth cycle of nivolumab. The receptors were sampled from a human donor with classical Hodgkin lymphoma.

The chain combines TRBV4-2 with TRBJ1-4; the match to TRBD1 covers 9 bases. The CDR3 runs 16 residues. Germline trimming cut 4 bases from V and 7 bases from J; bases unmatched to any gene: 10. The V gene's germline CDR1 is LGHNA and CDR2 YNFKEQ. CDR3: CASSLTIGTGSEKLFF. CDR3 nucleotides: TGTGCCAGCAGCCTGACCATCGGGACAGGGAGTGAAAAACTGTTTTTT.

The CDR3 spells CASRKRGNLENEQFF. As DNA, the CDR3 is TGTGCCAGCAGGAAGAGGGGGAACCTAGAGAATGAGCAGTTCTTC. The V gene is TRBV6-1, the J gene TRBJ2-1; possible D gene TRBD1, 6 bases. The CDR3 consists of 15 residues. The V and J ends lost 6 bases and 7 bases respectively, with 19 bases between them. Germline loops: CDR1 MNHNS, CDR2 SASEGT.

This chain joins TRBV6-5 and TRBJ1-5, with 8 bases matching TRBD1. This CDR3 contains 14 residues. CDR1 and CDR2 from the germline V gene are MNHEY and SVGAGI. V dropped 0 bases and J dropped 7; count of bases not matched to a gene: 2. The DNA of the CDR3 is TGTGCCAGCAGTTACTCACCAGGGGGCCAGCCCCAGCATTTT. As protein: CASSYSPGGQPQHF.

In this sample, this clone turned up a few times. This chain joins TRBV14 and TRBJ2-6, with no clear D. The CDR3 runs to 15 residues. Germline CDR1 reads SGHDN; CDR2 reads FVKESK. The ends were cut back, 4 bases at V and 2 bases at J, with 9 bases in the middle. The DNA for the CDR3 is TGTGCCAGCAGCCCTCCCTGGGCTGGGGCCAACGTCCTGACTTTC. Protein sequence: CASSPPWAGANVLTF.

This clone has a single count. This chain uses TRBV18 with TRBJ2-5; D is undetermined. V lost 3 bases, J lost 2 bases, and 7 bases lay in between. The CDR3 has 13 residues. CDR1 KGHSH and CDR2 LQKENI come from the germline V gene. The CDR3 DNA reads TGTGCCAGCTCACCTCTAGGGCAAGAGACCCAGTACTTC. It encodes CASSPLGQETQYF.

This chain connects TRBV11-2 to TRBJ2-7, with D perhaps TRBD1 (5 bases). The germline V gene encodes CDR1 SGHAT and CDR2 FQNNGV. CDR3 length: 12 amino acids. The germline V and J ends were trimmed by 3 bases and 3 bases, with 6 bases remaining between them. The CDR3 DNA follows: TGTGCCAGCAGCTTGGGGCACTACGAGCAGTACTTC. The encoded protein is CASSLGHYEQYF.

This clone has just one count. V and J are TRBV27 and TRBJ1-2, with D tentatively TRBD1 (6 bases). Germline loops: CDR1 MNHEY, CDR2 SMNVEV (reference sequence). Deletions cut 6 bases from V and 2 bases from J, with 10 bases between. This CDR3 region has 13 residues. In DNA, the CDR3 is TGTGCCAGCAGGCGTCAGGGGAACTATGGCTACACCTTC. Its protein product is CASRRQGNYGYTF.

V and J are TRBV28 and TRBJ1-2; 8 bases match TRBD1. The CDR3 extends over 13 amino acids. The germline CDR1 and CDR2 sequences are MDHEN and SYDVKM. V dropped 11 bases and J dropped 2; count of bases not matched to a gene: 7. The CDR3 bases are TGTGCCCACAGCCGGGACAGGAACTATGGCTACACCTTC. Its translation: CAHSRDRNYGYTF.

The count of this clone is one. The CDR3 region is CASSSRRQGSFTTNEKLFF. The DNA for the CDR3 is TGTGCCAGCAGTTCCCGAAGACAGGGCTCCTTTACAACTAATGAAAAACTGTTTTTT. The V gene is TRBV28, the J gene TRBJ1-4; 7 bases map to TRBD1. V gave up 4 bases and J gave up 0 bases; unmatched junction bases: 14. Looked up from germline, CDR1 is MDHEN and CDR2 is SYDVKM. The CDR3 sequence is 19 residues long.

V is TRBV7-2 and J is TRBJ2-6; D is unresolved. Germline assignment: CDR1 SGHTA and CDR2 FQGNSA. The ends were cut back, 2 bases at V and 0 bases at J, with 5 bases in the middle. The CDR3 covers 15 residues. The CDR3 DNA reads as TGTGCCAGCAGCTTATACGGCTCTGGGGCCAACGTCCTGACTTTC. Its translation is CASSLYGSGANVLTF.